This TCR beta chain appears in the sequencing data of a study of cytomegalovirus exposure and HLA in healthy donors. Between the trimmed V and J ends, which lost 0 bases and 1 base, there was a span of 8 bases. This CDR3 is 14 amino acids long. Germline lookup yields CDR1 SGDLS and CDR2 YYNGEE. With 60 Vbeta and 13 Jbeta primers, the PCR was carried out. Sequencing used immunoSEQ multiplex PCR; TCRdb keeps in-frame clones, though not all of them. The sample yields 150,000 to 180,000 clones, about 85% seen once. Study-level findings and limits: Cytomegalovirus-associated TCR beta chains were listed, numbering 164.

Worth noting for this clone: The antigen is not known.

The TCR was taken from a young man in good health and CMV-seropositive. This chain joins TRBV9 and TRBJ2-7; the D is unclear. Sequences were obtained from PBMCs. In DNA, the CDR3 is TGTGCCAGCAGCGTAGAAGTCAGGTCCTACGAGCAGTACTTC. Translated: CASSVEVRSYEQYF.